The rows below give T cell receptor beta chains drawn from one sample of a study of shared clonotypes between healthy human individuals. Sequenced by immunoSEQ multiplex PCR; TCRdb stores in-frame clones only, minus some. Among under 2,000,000 clones listed, around 96% were seen once. Sequenced material: naive CD8+ T cells sorted from blood. All receptors come from a man between 18 and 35 years old in good health. CDR3s include the opening cysteine and the closing phenylalanine or tryptophan. Fields, in order: D gene, V gene, clone size, CDR3 protein. The D gene is left open where the match is weak. A row's size may be missing; if present it is once, few, many or a size class.

d_gene: -; v_gene: TRBV7-9; abundance: -; CDR3aa: CASSFYDGGEDNYGYTF
d_gene: TRBD2; v_gene: TRBV7-9; abundance: -; CDR3aa: CASSLTTGGEQYF
d_gene: TRBD2; v_gene: TRBV9; abundance: -; CDR3aa: CASSVAATSEGYEQYF
d_gene: -; v_gene: TRBV30; abundance: once; CDR3aa: CAQRGTTTDTQYF
d_gene: TRBD1; v_gene: TRBV29-1; abundance: -; CDR3aa: CSVEEGDSMNTEAFF
d_gene: -; v_gene: TRBV11-2; abundance: -; CDR3aa: CASSLEEGISYNEQFF
d_gene: -; v_gene: TRBV5-1; abundance: -; CDR3aa: CASSLAPGYTEAFF
d_gene: -; v_gene: TRBV6-5; abundance: once; CDR3aa: CASQGGSEAFF
d_gene: -; v_gene: TRBV27; abundance: -; CDR3aa: CASSSGTQKQTYNSPLHF
d_gene: -; v_gene: TRBV6-5; abundance: few; CDR3aa: CASSYGGTEAFF
d_gene: TRBD1; v_gene: TRBV4-1; abundance: -; CDR3aa: CASSHTGANTEAFF
d_gene: -; v_gene: TRBV7-2; abundance: once; CDR3aa: CASSLGRLARGAEAFF
d_gene: -; v_gene: TRBV9; abundance: -; CDR3aa: CASSVEGEEQYF
d_gene: -; v_gene: TRBV7-6; abundance: -; CDR3aa: CASSFGRDEQYF
d_gene: -; v_gene: TRBV27; abundance: -; CDR3aa: CASSFTEQETQYF
d_gene: -; v_gene: TRBV30; abundance: -; CDR3aa: CAWSVGTPGEQYF
d_gene: -; v_gene: TRBV2; abundance: -; CDR3aa: CASSSGQGWDTEAFF
d_gene: -; v_gene: TRBV2; abundance: -; CDR3aa: CASSDGPDEQYF
d_gene: -; v_gene: TRBV7-9; abundance: -; CDR3aa: CASSFFLF
d_gene: -; v_gene: TRBV7-2; abundance: -; CDR3aa: CASSLVGSPEAFF
d_gene: TRBD2; v_gene: TRBV5-6; abundance: -; CDR3aa: CASSLGGAGVMTSTDTQYF
d_gene: -; v_gene: TRBV11-3; abundance: -; CDR3aa: CASSPSQGYYNEQFF
d_gene: -; v_gene: TRBV4-1; abundance: -; CDR3aa: CASSQVFTGELFF
d_gene: -; v_gene: TRBV10-3; abundance: -; CDR3aa: CAISELVLLEQYF
d_gene: -; v_gene: TRBV7-2; abundance: -; CDR3aa: CASSFTHTEAFF
d_gene: -; v_gene: TRBV7-9; abundance: once; CDR3aa: CASSLRPRTYPNTEAFF
d_gene: -; v_gene: TRBV15; abundance: -; CDR3aa: CATSREGDGGAYGYTF
d_gene: -; v_gene: TRBV7-8; abundance: -; CDR3aa: CASSLDENTEAFF
d_gene: TRBD2; v_gene: TRBV10-2; abundance: -; CDR3aa: CASMSSGSYNEQFF
d_gene: -; v_gene: TRBV9; abundance: -; CDR3aa: CASSVAGCQGRTF
d_gene: TRBD1; v_gene: TRBV11-2; abundance: -; CDR3aa: CASSLAMGQGYEQYF
d_gene: TRBD1; v_gene: TRBV5-1; abundance: -; CDR3aa: CASAFSGGGSETQYF
d_gene: -; v_gene: TRBV19; abundance: once; CDR3aa: CASSIGGGGSYNEQFF
d_gene: TRBD1; v_gene: TRBV5-6; abundance: -; CDR3aa: CASSLDRGTGNTIYF